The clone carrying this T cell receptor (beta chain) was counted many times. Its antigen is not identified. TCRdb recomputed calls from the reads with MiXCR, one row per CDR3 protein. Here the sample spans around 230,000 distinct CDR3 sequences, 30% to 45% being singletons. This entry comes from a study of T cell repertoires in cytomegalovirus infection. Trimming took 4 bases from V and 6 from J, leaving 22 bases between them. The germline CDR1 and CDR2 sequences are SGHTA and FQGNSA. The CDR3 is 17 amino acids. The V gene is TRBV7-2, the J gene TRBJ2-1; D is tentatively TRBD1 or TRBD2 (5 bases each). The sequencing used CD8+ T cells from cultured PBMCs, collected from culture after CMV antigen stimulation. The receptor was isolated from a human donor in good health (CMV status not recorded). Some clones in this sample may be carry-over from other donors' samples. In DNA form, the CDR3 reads TGTGCCAGCAGCTCCGGACGGAGGCTGCCCGGGGCCAATGAGCAGTTCTTC. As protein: CASSSGRRLPGANEQFF.